The following is a T cell receptor (beta chain) sequence with its context. The method was immunoSEQ multiplex PCR; TCRdb's version includes in-frame clones alone and lacks a portion of them. The sample lists 10,000 to 15,000 clones, around 90% occurring once. The data originate from a study of T cell clonotyping in hematopoietic cell transplantation. From germline, CDR1 is SGHTA and CDR2 FQGNSA. The CDR3 totals 14 residues. V lost 6 bases and J lost 3, with 15 bases in between. The specimen sequenced was peripheral blood mononuclear cells. The V gene is TRBV7-2, the J gene TRBJ2-7; possibly TRBD1 for D (6 bases). The receptor was derived from a man aged 30 to 39 in good health. Some clones in this sample may be carry-over from other donors' samples. In nucleotides, the CDR3 is TGTGCCAGCAGGGCGACAGGTACCCTCTACGAGCAGTACTTC. Translating it yields CASRATGTLYEQYF.